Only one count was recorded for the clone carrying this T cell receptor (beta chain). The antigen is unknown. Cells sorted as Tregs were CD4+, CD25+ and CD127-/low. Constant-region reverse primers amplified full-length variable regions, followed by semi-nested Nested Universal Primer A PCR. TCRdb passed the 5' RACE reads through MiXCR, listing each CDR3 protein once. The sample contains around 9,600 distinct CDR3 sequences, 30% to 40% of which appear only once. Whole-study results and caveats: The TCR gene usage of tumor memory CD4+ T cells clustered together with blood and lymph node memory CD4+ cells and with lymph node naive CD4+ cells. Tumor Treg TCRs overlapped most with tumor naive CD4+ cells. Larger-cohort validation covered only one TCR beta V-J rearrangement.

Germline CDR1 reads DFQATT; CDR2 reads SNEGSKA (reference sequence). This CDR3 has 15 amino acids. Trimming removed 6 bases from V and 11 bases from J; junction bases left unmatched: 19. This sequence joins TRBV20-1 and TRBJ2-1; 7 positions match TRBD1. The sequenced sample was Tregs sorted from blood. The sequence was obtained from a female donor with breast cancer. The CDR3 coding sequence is TGCAGTGCCCACCCCGGGACAGAAGAGGGACCTCAGCAGTTCTTC. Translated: CSAHPGTEEGPQQFF.